The next 25 T cell receptor beta chains were all read from a single sample in a study of T-cell reconstitution after alpha-beta-depleted transplantation in children. Unique molecular identifiers featured in how the TCRbeta library was prepared. TCRdb redid the calling of the PCR reads with MiXCR, one entry per CDR3 protein. There are 200,000 to 250,000 distinct CDR3 sequences in the sample; roughly 24% occur only once, and around 2.5% lies in the top ten. The source was PBMCs, collected before TCRalphabeta/CD19-depleted stem cell transplant. Receptors were obtained from a girl aged 2 to 9 with Fanconi anemia, due to receive a stem cell transplant.

This chain uses TRBV29-1 with TRBJ1-2; perhaps TRBD1 as D (5 bases). Trimming cost V 2 bases and J 6 bases, with 16 bases left between them. This CDR3 contains 14 residues. Germline loops: CDR1 SQVTM, CDR2 ANQGSEA. The CDR3 region has the DNA TGCAGCGTTGAATGCAGGGAATCCCCACATGGCTACACCTTC. Translated: CSVECRESPHGYTF.

The chain carries TRBV25-1 and TRBJ2-7, with 9 bases matching TRBD1. J lost 4 bases, V lost 4 bases, and 2 bases had no gene match. The CDR3 sequence is 13 residues long. Germline CDR1 and CDR2: MGHDK and SYGVNS. The CDR3 nucleotides are TGTGCCAGCAGTGGGACAGGGGTTTACGAGCAGTACTTC. As protein: CASSGTGVYEQYF.

J is TRBJ1-2 and V is TRBV29-1; the D gene is possibly TRBD1 (6 bases). CDR3 length equals 10 residues. Between the trimmed V and J ends, which lost 4 bases and 7 bases, there was a span of 7 bases. Per germline, CDR1 SQVTM and CDR2 ANQGSEA. This CDR3 is CSVGGAGYTF. The CDR3 DNA follows: TGCAGCGTTGGGGGGGCTGGCTACACCTTC.

The rearrangement links TRBV29-1 to TRBJ2-1, with 10 nucleotides matching TRBD2. Looked up from germline, CDR1 is SQVTM and CDR2 is ANQGSEA. This CDR3 has 15 amino acids. After removal of 1 base from V and 7 bases from J, the junction contained 7 bases not matched to a gene. CDR3 residues: CSVEGAGGSLNEQFF. In nucleotides, the CDR3 is TGCAGCGTTGAAGGAGCGGGGGGGTCTCTGAATGAGCAGTTCTTC.

This clonotype was observed at least ten times. This chain joins TRBV20-1 and TRBJ2-7, with 8 bases identical to TRBD1. Per germline, CDR1 DFQATT and CDR2 SNEGSKA (reference sequence). The CDR3 runs 14 residues. The V gene end was trimmed by 5 bases and the J gene end by 5 bases; junction bases not matched to a gene: 11. In DNA form, the CDR3 reads TGCAGTGCTGGGAATGGACAGGGTCTCCACGAGCAGTACTTC. Translating gives CSAGNGQGLHEQYF.

This clonotype has just a few counts. The chain is built from TRBV20-1 and TRBJ2-2; maybe TRBD1 (6 bases). Germline V lookup: CDR1 DFQATT, CDR2 SNEGSKA (reference sequence). The CDR3 runs to 12 residues. V was pared by 3 bases and J by 7 bases, with 9 bases between. CDR3 protein: CSARGANGELFF. In DNA, the CDR3 is TGCAGTGCTAGGGGGGCGAACGGGGAGCTGTTTTTT.

This chain uses TRBV11-2 with TRBJ2-3, with 8 nucleotides matching TRBD1. The CDR3 extends over 16 amino acids. V was pared by 5 bases and J by 2 bases, with 9 bases of the junction left unmatched. Germline CDR1 SGHAT, CDR2 FQNNGV. The CDR3, as DNA: TGTGCCAGCAGCAGACAGGGGTCTAGGCCCACAGATACGCAGTATTTT. Translating it yields CASSRQGSRPTDTQYF.

This clonotype was detected a few times. V is TRBV12-3 or TRBV12-4 and J is TRBJ1-2, with 7 nucleotides matching TRBD1. J was trimmed by 7 bases and V by 3 bases; bases with no gene match: 8. This CDR3 is built from 14 residues. The CDR3 nucleotides are TGTGCCAGCAGTTTCGAGGGGGCGGTTGGTGGCTACACCTTC. Amino acid sequence: CASSFEGAVGGYTF.

This clonotype was counted at least ten times. This rearrangement joins TRBV12-3 or TRBV12-4 to TRBJ2-2, with 9 bases matching TRBD2. The CDR3 is 17 residues long. V trimming: 2 bases; J trimming: 3 bases; junction bases outside the gene matches: 7. The CDR3 nucleotides read TGTGCCAGCAGTTTATCCATTAGCGGGAGTGACACCGGGGAGCTGTTTTTT. Residues: CASSLSISGSDTGELFF.

The sample holds a few counts of this clonotype. V is TRBV7-2 and J is TRBJ2-3, with D tentatively TRBD2 (5 bases). The V and J ends lost 0 bases and 5 bases respectively, with 9 bases between them. This CDR3 has 14 residues. Germline loops: CDR1 SGHTA, CDR2 FQGNSA. The CDR3 DNA reads TGTGCCAGCAGCTTAGCGGGAGAGGGAGATACGCAGTATTTT. Translation gives CASSLAGEGDTQYF. The full variable domain, in which reference TRBV7-2 and TRBJ2-3 provide the parts outside the CDR3, is GAGVSQSPSNKVTEKGKDVELRCDPISGHTALYWYRQSLGQGLEFLIYFQGNSAPDKSGLPSDRFSAERTGGSVSTLTIQRTQQEDSAVYLCASSLAGEGDTQYFGPGTRLTVL.

The V call is TRBV3-1, the J call TRBJ2-7, with unresolved D. Trimming shortened V by 4 bases and J by 0 bases, and 10 bases separated the two germline ends. The CDR3 has 14 residues. Germline lookup yields CDR1 LGHDT and CDR2 YNNKEL (reference sequence). The CDR3 protein is CASSPSEASYEQYF. The CDR3 DNA reads as TGTGCCAGCAGCCCGAGCGAAGCCTCCTACGAGCAGTACTTC.

This clonotype was detected many times. The chain combines TRBV12-3 or TRBV12-4 with TRBJ1-2; D unresolved. The CDR3 has 13 amino acids. V gave up 6 bases and J gave up 1 base, with 9 bases separating them. CDR3 in amino acids: CASSLGFNYGYTF. Here the CDR3 DNA reads TGTGCCAGCAGCCTCGGTTTTAACTATGGCTACACCTTC.

This sequence joins TRBV20-1 and TRBJ2-3, with D unresolved. The CDR3 is 15 residues long. V shed 1 base and J shed 0 bases, with 11 bases lying between them. CDR1 and CDR2 from the germline V gene are DFQATT and SNEGSKA (reference sequence). CDR3 in amino acids: CSARGYRASTDTQYF. CDR3 sequence (DNA): TGCAGTGCTAGAGGGTATAGGGCTAGCACAGATACGCAGTATTTT.

There are many counts of this clonotype. This sequence joins TRBV6-1 and TRBJ2-7; 7 bases line up with TRBD1. Germline V gives CDR1 MNHNS, CDR2 SASEGT. With V trimmed by 5 bases and J by 1 base, 5 bases remained unmatched. The CDR3 is made up of 14 amino acids. As DNA, the CDR3 is TGTGCCAGCAGTCATGGGACAGATTCCTACGAGCAGTACTTC. Amino acids: CASSHGTDSYEQYF.

Ten or more counts support this clonotype. This chain uses TRBV29-1 with TRBJ2-7; the D gene is possibly TRBD2 (5 bases). Germline loops: CDR1 SQVTM, CDR2 ANQGSEA. Trimming shortened V by 3 bases and J by 0 bases, and 18 bases separated the two germline ends. This CDR3 is 16 amino acids long. CDR3 DNA: TGCAGCGTTGATATCCCAGTGGGAGATCGCTCCTACGAGCAGTACTTC. Its protein product is CSVDIPVGDRSYEQYF.

V is TRBV29-1 and J is TRBJ2-5; 7 bases fit TRBD2. Germline V gene sequence: CDR1 SQVTM, CDR2 ANQGSEA. The length of the CDR3 is 12 residues. The V gene end was trimmed by 6 bases and the J gene end by 5 bases; junction bases not matched to a gene: 6. The CDR3 bases are TGCAGCGTAGGGAGGGGAACCGAGACCCAGTACTTC. Its translation: CSVGRGTETQYF.

This clonotype was recorded at least ten times. The chain joins TRBV5-5 to TRBJ2-7; 9 bases are shared with TRBD2. The ends lost 4 bases at V and 5 bases at J; junction bases unmatched: 13. The germline gives CDR1 SGHKS, CDR2 YYEKEE (reference sequence). The CDR3 is made up of 16 amino acids. Written as DNA, the CDR3 is TGTGCCAGCAGCCGAATGCCTCTAGCGGGAAACGACGAGCAGTACTTC. Its protein is CASSRMPLAGNDEQYF.

The V gene is TRBV6-6, the J gene TRBJ2-3; no clear D. In germline, CDR1 is MNHNY, CDR2 SVGAGI (reference sequence). V lost 9 bases to trimming and J lost 2 bases, with 12 bases between them. The CDR3 runs 13 residues. The CDR3 DNA is TGTGCCAGTACCCACCTCCTCACAGATACGCAGTATTTT. The encoded protein is CASTHLLTDTQYF.

This clonotype was detected a few times. This chain connects TRBV7-2 to TRBJ2-1; D call uncertain. Per the germline V gene, CDR1 is SGHTA and CDR2 is FQGNSA. With 3 bases removed from V and 1 base from J, the gap between germline ends came to 13 bases. The CDR3 runs 16 residues. The CDR3 region is CASSFFVGGSYNEQFF. The CDR3 nucleotides are TGTGCCAGCAGCTTCTTCGTGGGCGGATCCTACAATGAGCAGTTCTTC. Based on the CDR3 plus reference TRBV7-2 and TRBJ2-1, the full variable domain is GAGVSQSPSNKVTEKGKDVELRCDPISGHTALYWYRQSLGQGLEFLIYFQGNSAPDKSGLPSDRFSAERTGGSVSTLTIQRTQQEDSAVYLCASSFFVGGSYNEQFFGPGTRLTVL.

The CDR3 DNA is TGCAGTGCTAGTGTGGGGACGGCCAAAAACATTCAGTACTTC. Translation: CSASVGTAKNIQYF. The V and J genes are TRBV20-1 and TRBJ2-4; D might be TRBD1 or TRBD2, each matching 5 bases. Per germline, CDR1 DFQATT and CDR2 SNEGSKA (reference sequence). Trimming removed 3 bases from V and 1 base from J, with 10 bases in between. The CDR3 totals 14 residues.

This rearrangement joins TRBV4-1 to TRBJ2-2; tentatively, D is TRBD1 (6 bases). V was pared by 1 base and J by 5 bases, with 17 bases between. The CDR3 sequence is 17 residues long. CDR1 and CDR2 from the germline V gene are MGHRA and YSYEKL. CDR3 nucleotide sequence: TGCGCCAGCAGCCAAGGGAGTGGGGGCGAAGGGACCGGGGAGCTGTTTTTT. Translation gives CASSQGSGGEGTGELFF.

A few counts support this clonotype. The CDR3 bases are TGTGCCAGCAGCGATGGGACAGGGAGTCCTTACGAGCAGTACTTC. Translated: CASSDGTGSPYEQYF. The rearrangement links TRBV7-3 to TRBJ2-7, with 9 bases fitting TRBD1. Germline-derived CDR1 and CDR2 are SGHTA and FQGTGA. The CDR3 consists of 15 residues. The V segment lost 5 bases and the J segment 4 bases; nucleotides outside the gene matches: 9.

The rearrangement uses TRBV4-2 and TRBJ2-1; 13 nucleotides line up with TRBD2. The V gene's germline CDR1 is LGHNA and CDR2 YNFKEQ. This CDR3 has 22 amino acids. Losses at the gene ends were 1 base for V and 8 bases for J; bases not matched to a gene: 23. The CDR3: CASSQGDGFGLLGLAGTYEQFF. The DNA of the CDR3 is TGTGCCAGCAGCCAAGGAGACGGCTTCGGGTTATTGGGACTAGCGGGAACATATGAGCAGTTCTTC.

Only a few counts were recorded for this clonotype. V and J are TRBV5-4 and TRBJ2-1; D gene unclear. Germline V lookup: CDR1 SGHNT, CDR2 YYREEE (reference sequence). V lost 0 bases, J lost 9 bases, and 7 bases lay in between. There are 12 residues in the CDR3. The chain's CDR3 is CASSLVRAEQFF. The DNA for the CDR3 is TGTGCCAGCAGCTTGGTAAGGGCTGAGCAGTTCTTC. The whole variable domain, filled in from reference TRBV5-4 and TRBJ2-1, reads ETGVTQSPTHLIKTRGQQVTLRCSSQSGHNTVSWYQQALGQGPQFIFQYYREEENGRGNFPPRFSGLQFPNYSSELNVNALELDDSALYLCASSLVRAEQFFGPGTRLTVL.

In its sample, this clonotype was seen many times. J is TRBJ2-3 and V is TRBV7-3, with 7 nucleotides matching TRBD2. Trimming cost V 3 bases and J 9 bases; bases outside gene matches: 3. The germline CDR1 and CDR2 sequences are SGHTA and FQGTGA. This CDR3 has 12 residues. The CDR3 DNA sequence: TGTGCCAGCAGCTTCGGAGCGGGAACGCAGTATTTT. Protein product: CASSFGAGTQYF. Together with reference TRBV7-3 and TRBJ2-3, the CDR3 gives the full variable domain: GAGVSQTPSNKVTEKGKYVELRCDPISGHTALYWYRQSLGQGPEFLIYFQGTGAADDSGLPNDRFFAVRPEGSVSTLKIQRTERGDSAVYLCASSFGAGTQYFGPGTRLTVL.